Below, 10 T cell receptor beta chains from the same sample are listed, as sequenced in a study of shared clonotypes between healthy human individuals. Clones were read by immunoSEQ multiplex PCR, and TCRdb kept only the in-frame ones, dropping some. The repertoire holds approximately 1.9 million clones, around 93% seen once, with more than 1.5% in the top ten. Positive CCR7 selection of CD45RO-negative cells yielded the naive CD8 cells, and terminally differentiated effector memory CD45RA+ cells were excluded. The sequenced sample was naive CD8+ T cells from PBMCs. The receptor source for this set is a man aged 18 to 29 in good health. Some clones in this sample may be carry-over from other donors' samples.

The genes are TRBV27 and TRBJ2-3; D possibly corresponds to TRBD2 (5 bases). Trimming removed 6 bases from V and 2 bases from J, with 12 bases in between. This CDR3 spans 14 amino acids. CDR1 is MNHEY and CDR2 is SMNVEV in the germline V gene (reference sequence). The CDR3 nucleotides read TGTGCCAGCAGCTTAGCGCAATACACAGATACGCAGTATTTT. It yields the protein CASSLAQYTDTQYF.

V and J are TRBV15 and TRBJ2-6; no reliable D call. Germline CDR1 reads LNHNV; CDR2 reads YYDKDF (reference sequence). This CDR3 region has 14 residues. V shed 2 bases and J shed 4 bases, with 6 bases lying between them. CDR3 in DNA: TGTGCCACCAGCAGACCGATCGGGGCCAACGTCCTGACTTTC. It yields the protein CATSRPIGANVLTF.

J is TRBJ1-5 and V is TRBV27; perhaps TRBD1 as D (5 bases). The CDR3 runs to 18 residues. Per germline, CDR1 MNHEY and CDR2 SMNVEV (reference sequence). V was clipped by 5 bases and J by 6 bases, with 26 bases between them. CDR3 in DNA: TGTGCCAGCAGTCCACGATATGTCCAACAGGAGTCAGGTCAGCCCCAGCATTTT. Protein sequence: CASSPRYVQQESGQPQHF.

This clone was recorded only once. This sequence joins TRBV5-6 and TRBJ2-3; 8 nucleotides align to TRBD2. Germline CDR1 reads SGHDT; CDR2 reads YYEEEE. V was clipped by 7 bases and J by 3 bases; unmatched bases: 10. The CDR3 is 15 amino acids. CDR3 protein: CASCILAAATDTQYF. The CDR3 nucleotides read TGTGCCAGCTGTATACTAGCGGCAGCGACAGATACGCAGTATTTT. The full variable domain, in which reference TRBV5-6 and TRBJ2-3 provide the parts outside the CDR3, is DAGVTQSPTHLIKTRGQQVTLRCSPKSGHDTVSWYQQALGQGPQFIFQYYEEEERQRGNFPDRFSGHQFPNYSSELNVNALLLGDSALYLCASCILAAATDTQYFGPGTRLTVL.

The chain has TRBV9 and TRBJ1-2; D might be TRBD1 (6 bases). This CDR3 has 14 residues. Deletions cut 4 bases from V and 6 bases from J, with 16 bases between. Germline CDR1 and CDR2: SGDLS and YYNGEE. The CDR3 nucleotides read TGTGCCAGCAGCCCCAACGCAGGGGTTAATGGCTACACCTTC. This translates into CASSPNAGVNGYTF.

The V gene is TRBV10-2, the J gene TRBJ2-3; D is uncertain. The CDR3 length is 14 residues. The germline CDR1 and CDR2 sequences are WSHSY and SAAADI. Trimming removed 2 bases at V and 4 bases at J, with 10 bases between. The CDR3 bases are TGCGCCAGCAGTGAGATTTCATGGGCAGATACGCAGTATTTT. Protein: CASSEISWADTQYF.

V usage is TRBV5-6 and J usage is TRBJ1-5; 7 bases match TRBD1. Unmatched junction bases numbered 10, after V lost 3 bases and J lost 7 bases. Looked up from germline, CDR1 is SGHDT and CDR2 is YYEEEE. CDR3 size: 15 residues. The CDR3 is CASSSIYAGGQPQHF. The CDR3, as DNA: TGTGCCAGCAGCTCGATTTACGCAGGGGGGCAGCCCCAGCATTTT.

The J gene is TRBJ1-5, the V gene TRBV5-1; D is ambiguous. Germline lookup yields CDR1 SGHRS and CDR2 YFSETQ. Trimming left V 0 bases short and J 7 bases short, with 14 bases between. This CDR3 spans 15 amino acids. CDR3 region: CASSLVGGEGQPQHF. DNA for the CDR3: TGCGCCAGCAGCTTGGTAGGCGGAGAGGGACAGCCCCAGCATTTT.

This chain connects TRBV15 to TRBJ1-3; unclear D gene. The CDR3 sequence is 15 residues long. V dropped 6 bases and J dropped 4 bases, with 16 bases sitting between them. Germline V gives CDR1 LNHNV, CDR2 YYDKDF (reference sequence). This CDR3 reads CATSPLGLGGNTIYF. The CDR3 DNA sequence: TGTGCCACCAGTCCATTAGGGTTGGGAGGAAACACCATATATTTT.

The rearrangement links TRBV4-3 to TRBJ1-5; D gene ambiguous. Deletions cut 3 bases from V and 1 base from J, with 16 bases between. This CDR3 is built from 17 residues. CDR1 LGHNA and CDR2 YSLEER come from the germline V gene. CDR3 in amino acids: CASSQDVDIESNQPQHF. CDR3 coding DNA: TGCGCCAGCAGCCAGGACGTAGACATCGAGAGCAATCAGCCCCAGCATTTT.